Listed below are T cell receptor beta chains from one sample, sequenced in a study of blood T cell repertoires in COVID-19. Profiled with immunoSEQ multiplex PCR; TCRdb holds only in-frame clones, not every one. Of some 110,000 clones listed, about 86% were seen once; the top ten hold approximately 3.3%. The sample consisted of peripheral blood. The receptors shown here come from an elderly woman with active or convalescent COVID-19. Both conserved end residues are part of each CDR3. Each record gives: CDR3 length, J gene, V gene, clone size, D gene, CDR3 protein, CDR3 DNA. A D gene is named only where the DNA matches it firmly. Rows give clone size only sometimes, using once, few, many, or a class for an expanded clone.

len: 13
j_gene: TRBJ1-1
v_gene: TRBV2
abundance: NA
d_gene: NA
CDR3aa: CAGTRQANTEAFF
CDR3nt: TGTGCCGGAACGCGACAGGCGAACACTGAAGCTTTCTTT

len: 14
j_gene: TRBJ1-3
v_gene: TRBV7-9
abundance: NA
d_gene: NA
CDR3aa: CASSPAGRGNTIYF
CDR3nt: TGTGCCAGCAGCCCAGCGGGGAGGGGAAACACCATATATTTT

len: 14
j_gene: TRBJ1-5
v_gene: TRBV28
abundance: NA
d_gene: TRBD1
CDR3aa: CASSLTGGSQPQHF
CDR3nt: TGTGCCAGCAGTTTGACAGGGGGCAGTCAGCCCCAGCATTTT

len: 14
j_gene: TRBJ1-1
v_gene: TRBV28
abundance: NA
d_gene: NA
CDR3aa: CASSIFNRLVEAFF
CDR3nt: TGTGCCAGCAGTATTTTCAACAGGCTAGTTGAAGCTTTCTTT

len: 15
j_gene: TRBJ1-1
v_gene: TRBV11-2
abundance: once
d_gene: NA
CDR3aa: CASSPLLGMNTEAFF
CDR3nt: TGTGCCAGCAGCCCCCTCCTAGGCATGAACACTGAAGCTTTCTTT

len: 14
j_gene: TRBJ1-3
v_gene: TRBV15
abundance: few
d_gene: NA
CDR3aa: CATSSRGSGNTIYF
CDR3nt: TGTGCCACCAGCTCCCGGGGCTCTGGAAACACCATATATTTT

len: 13
j_gene: TRBJ1-1
v_gene: TRBV9
abundance: few
d_gene: NA
CDR3aa: CASSATQGSEAFF
CDR3nt: TGTGCCAGCAGCGCAACGCAGGGAAGTGAAGCTTTCTTT

len: 19
j_gene: TRBJ2-3
v_gene: TRBV14
abundance: NA
d_gene: NA
CDR3aa: CASSQVNIWARTGTDTQYF
CDR3nt: TGTGCCAGCAGCCAAGTAAATATCTGGGCGAGGACGGGGACAGATACGCAGTATTTT

len: 15
j_gene: TRBJ2-1
v_gene: TRBV7-3
abundance: NA
d_gene: NA
CDR3aa: CASSPASGTLNEQFF
CDR3nt: TGTGCCAGCAGCCCCGCCTCCGGGACTCTCAATGAGCAGTTCTTC

len: 14
j_gene: TRBJ1-1
v_gene: TRBV29-1
abundance: NA
d_gene: NA
CDR3aa: CSGTVDGKSTEAFF
CDR3nt: TGCAGCGGAACAGTTGACGGTAAGAGCACTGAAGCTTTCTTT

len: 17
j_gene: TRBJ1-4
v_gene: TRBV24-1
abundance: NA
d_gene: NA
CDR3aa: CATSDPRTGTTNEKLFF
CDR3nt: TGTGCCACCAGTGATCCTCGCACAGGGACAACTAATGAAAAACTGTTTTTT

len: 16
j_gene: TRBJ2-3
v_gene: TRBV7-9
abundance: NA
d_gene: TRBD2
CDR3aa: CASSRLAGGDTDTQYF
CDR3nt: TGTGCCAGCAGCCGACTAGCGGGGGGAGACACAGATACGCAGTATTTT

len: 15
j_gene: TRBJ1-1
v_gene: TRBV19
abundance: once
d_gene: NA
CDR3aa: CASSMDTDRNTEAFF
CDR3nt: TGTGCCAGTAGTATGGATACGGACAGGAACACTGAAGCTTTCTTT

len: 14
j_gene: TRBJ1-6
v_gene: TRBV19
abundance: NA
d_gene: NA
CDR3aa: CASTRQIFNSPLHF
CDR3nt: TGTGCCAGCACCCGACAGATTTTTAATTCACCCCTCCACTTT

len: 20
j_gene: TRBJ1-1
v_gene: TRBV19
abundance: NA
d_gene: NA
CDR3aa: CASSMLATDWYNREYTEAFF
CDR3nt: TGTGCCAGTAGTATGCTGGCGACGGACTGGTATAACCGGGAATACACTGAAGCTTTCTTT

len: 12
j_gene: TRBJ2-1
v_gene: TRBV11-2
abundance: NA
d_gene: TRBD1
CDR3aa: CASSLVQGAKFF
CDR3nt: TGTGCCAGCAGCTTAGTCCAGGGGGCGAAGTTCTTC

len: 18
j_gene: TRBJ1-6
v_gene: TRBV7-9
abundance: few
d_gene: TRBD1
CDR3aa: CASSLGTGGGPYNSPLHF
CDR3nt: TGTGCCAGCAGCCTTGGGACAGGGGGAGGTCCCTATAATTCACCCCTCCACTTT

len: 15
j_gene: TRBJ1-1
v_gene: TRBV9
abundance: NA
d_gene: NA
CDR3aa: CASSPRRGMNTEAFF
CDR3nt: TGTGCCAGCAGCCCCCGGAGAGGGATGAACACTGAAGCTTTCTTT

len: 12
j_gene: TRBJ1-1
v_gene: TRBV19
abundance: NA
d_gene: NA
CDR3aa: CASSEQGTEAFF
CDR3nt: TGTGCCAGTAGTGAGCAGGGGACTGAAGCTTTCTTT

len: 14
j_gene: TRBJ1-6
v_gene: TRBV2
abundance: NA
d_gene: NA
CDR3aa: CASSVEGGNSPLHF
CDR3nt: TGTGCCAGCAGTGTTGAAGGGGGTAATTCACCCCTCCACTTT

len: 16
j_gene: TRBJ2-3
v_gene: TRBV6-1
abundance: few
d_gene: TRBD2
CDR3aa: CASSVGTSGSGDTQYF
CDR3nt: TGTGCCAGCAGTGTCGGTACTAGCGGGAGTGGCGATACGCAGTATTTT

len: 14
j_gene: TRBJ1-2
v_gene: TRBV9
abundance: NA
d_gene: TRBD1
CDR3aa: CASSVEDRDNGYTF
CDR3nt: TGTGCCAGCAGCGTTGAAGACAGGGATAATGGCTACACCTTC

len: 14
j_gene: TRBJ1-6
v_gene: TRBV25-1
abundance: NA
d_gene: TRBD1
CDR3aa: CASSGPGGGSPLHF
CDR3nt: TGTGCCAGCAGTGGTCCAGGGGGCGGCTCACCCCTCCACTTT

len: 17
j_gene: TRBJ2-1
v_gene: TRBV5-1
abundance: NA
d_gene: TRBD2
CDR3aa: CASREWGLSGSREEQFF
CDR3nt: TGCGCCAGCAGGGAGTGGGGATTAAGCGGGAGTCGCGAGGAGCAGTTCTTC

len: 16
j_gene: TRBJ1-2
v_gene: TRBV5-8
abundance: NA
d_gene: TRBD1
CDR3aa: CASSLVGTGANYGYTF
CDR3nt: TGTGCCAGCAGCTTGGTGGGGACAGGGGCTAACTATGGCTACACCTTC

len: 13
j_gene: TRBJ2-7
v_gene: TRBV7-3
abundance: few
d_gene: NA
CDR3aa: CASSLNPGYEQYF
CDR3nt: TGTGCCAGCAGCTTAAACCCGGGCTACGAGCAGTACTTC

len: 13
j_gene: TRBJ2-2
v_gene: TRBV27
abundance: NA
d_gene: NA
CDR3aa: CASRTPNTGELFF
CDR3nt: TGTGCCAGCAGGACTCCGAACACCGGGGAGCTGTTTTTT

len: 16
j_gene: TRBJ2-1
v_gene: TRBV24-1
abundance: NA
d_gene: NA
CDR3aa: CATSDFIGGSYNEQFF
CDR3nt: TGTGCCACCAGTGATTTTATCGGGGGCTCCTACAATGAGCAGTTCTTC

len: 11
j_gene: TRBJ1-2
v_gene: TRBV12-3/TRBV12-4
abundance: NA
d_gene: NA
CDR3aa: CASSSSRGYTF
CDR3nt: TGTGCCAGCAGTTCGTCTCGGGGATACACCTTC

len: 17
j_gene: TRBJ1-4
v_gene: TRBV18
abundance: NA
d_gene: NA
CDR3aa: CASSTQGPAGGNEKLFF
CDR3nt: TGTGCCAGCTCAACGCAGGGACCCGCGGGGGGTAATGAAAAACTGTTTTTT

len: 11
j_gene: TRBJ1-1
v_gene: TRBV6-5
abundance: NA
d_gene: NA
CDR3aa: CASRGHFEAFF
CDR3nt: TGTGCCAGCAGGGGACACTTTGAAGCTTTCTTT

len: 16
j_gene: TRBJ1-1
v_gene: TRBV28
abundance: NA
d_gene: TRBD1
CDR3aa: CASSPSGTGANTEAFF
CDR3nt: TGTGCCAGCAGTCCCTCCGGGACAGGGGCGAACACTGAAGCTTTCTTT

len: 18
j_gene: TRBJ2-3
v_gene: TRBV4-2
abundance: NA
d_gene: TRBD2
CDR3aa: CASSQAGTSGGARDTQYF
CDR3nt: TGTGCCAGCAGCCAAGCGGGAACTAGCGGGGGGGCCCGGGATACGCAGTATTTT

len: 14
j_gene: TRBJ2-2
v_gene: TRBV30
abundance: NA
d_gene: NA
CDR3aa: CAWSVQGPPGELFF
CDR3nt: TGTGCCTGGAGTGTTCAGGGGCCCCCAGGGGAGCTGTTTTTT

len: 15
j_gene: TRBJ1-1
v_gene: TRBV9
abundance: few
d_gene: NA
CDR3aa: CASSVDLESSTEAFF
CDR3nt: TGTGCCAGCAGCGTAGACCTAGAGTCGAGCACTGAAGCTTTCTTT

len: 13
j_gene: TRBJ2-5
v_gene: TRBV7-3
abundance: NA
d_gene: NA
CDR3aa: CASSTSREETQYF
CDR3nt: TGTGCCAGCAGTACTTCCAGGGAAGAGACCCAGTACTTC

len: 16
j_gene: TRBJ1-6
v_gene: TRBV5-6
abundance: once
d_gene: TRBD1
CDR3aa: CASSSLFRGRNSPLHF
CDR3nt: TGTGCCAGCAGTTCACTTTTCAGGGGGCGTAATTCACCCCTCCACTTT

len: 15
j_gene: TRBJ2-7
v_gene: TRBV29-1
abundance: few
d_gene: TRBD2
CDR3aa: CSAHGTSGNRYEQYF
CDR3nt: TGCAGCGCCCATGGAACTAGCGGGAACCGCTACGAGCAGTACTTC

len: 15
j_gene: TRBJ1-1
v_gene: TRBV6-6
abundance: once
d_gene: TRBD1
CDR3aa: CASSYEGAPQTEAFF
CDR3nt: TGTGCCAGCAGTTACGAGGGGGCGCCCCAAACTGAAGCTTTCTTT

len: 15
j_gene: TRBJ2-2
v_gene: TRBV7-9
abundance: NA
d_gene: TRBD1
CDR3aa: CASSPNRGHTGELFF
CDR3nt: TGTGCCAGCAGCCCAAACAGGGGGCACACCGGGGAGCTGTTTTTT

len: 13
j_gene: TRBJ1-1
v_gene: TRBV2
abundance: NA
d_gene: NA
CDR3aa: CASSELEITEAFF
CDR3nt: TGTGCCAGCAGTGAACTGGAGATCACTGAAGCTTTCTTT

len: 14
j_gene: TRBJ2-3
v_gene: TRBV10-2
abundance: NA
d_gene: TRBD2
CDR3aa: CASRLAGLVDTQYF
CDR3nt: TGCGCCAGTAGACTAGCGGGGCTTGTGGATACGCAGTATTTT

len: 14
j_gene: TRBJ2-1
v_gene: TRBV2
abundance: NA
d_gene: NA
CDR3aa: CASHERPLYNEQFF
CDR3nt: TGTGCCAGCCACGAGCGACCACTCTACAATGAGCAGTTCTTC

len: 13
j_gene: TRBJ1-2
v_gene: TRBV5-7
abundance: NA
d_gene: NA
CDR3aa: CASSPCRRYGYTF
CDR3nt: TGTGCCAGCAGCCCGTGTCGTCGGTATGGCTACACCTTC

len: 13
j_gene: TRBJ1-5
v_gene: TRBV3-1/TRBV3-2
abundance: few
d_gene: NA
CDR3aa: CASSQGGDQPQHF
CDR3nt: TGTGCCAGCAGCCAAGGGGGAGATCAGCCCCAGCATTTT

len: 15
j_gene: TRBJ2-1
v_gene: TRBV4-1
abundance: NA
d_gene: TRBD1
CDR3aa: CASSGDREFYNEQFF
CDR3nt: TGCGCCAGCAGCGGGGACAGGGAATTCTACAATGAGCAGTTCTTC

len: 16
j_gene: TRBJ1-6
v_gene: TRBV9
abundance: few
d_gene: TRBD1
CDR3aa: CASSVASGQANSPLHF
CDR3nt: TGTGCCAGCAGCGTAGCTTCGGGACAGGCCAATTCACCCCTCCACTTT